The 30 T cell receptor beta chains listed next were all sequenced from one sample in a study of T cell changes during pregnancy in multiple sclerosis (dated by TCRdb to between 2018 and 2021). Library construction relied on the immunoSEQ multiplex PCR assay. TCRdb's version of the immuneACCESS table is confined to in-frame rearrangements and falls short of the full clone set. An unresolved V gene accounts for under half of the shortfall where checked; the remainder is of unknown origin. The sample records about 59,000 clones, around 92% of which are singletons. Of the sample, 2.5% to 3.5% is held by the ten largest clones. The source material was peripheral blood, sampled in the second trimester of pregnancy. These receptors all come from a female donor in good health, enrolled as a control in a pregnancy study.

V gene TRBV28 combines with J gene TRBJ1-5; 8 nucleotides align to TRBD1. The germline V gene encodes CDR1 MDHEN and CDR2 SYDVKM. This CDR3 has 15 residues. The V and J ends lost 8 bases and 3 bases, in that order; junction bases with no gene match: 9. In DNA form, the CDR3 reads TGTGCCAGCCGAGAGGACAGGGCCTTCAATCAGCCCCAGCATTTT. As protein: CASREDRAFNQPQHF.

The chain recombines TRBV28 with TRBJ2-6, with D tentatively TRBD1 (6 bases). The CDR3 is 17 residues long. Germline values: CDR1 MDHEN, CDR2 SYDVKM. The V end lost 5 bases, the J end lost 2 bases, and 16 bases lay between the germline ends. The CDR3 nucleotides are TGTGCCAGCAGTGCGCAGGGGAAGGGGACTGGGGCCAACGTCCTGACTTTC. Protein sequence: CASSAQGKGTGANVLTF. The complete variable domain, with remaining parts taken from reference TRBV28 and TRBJ2-6, reads DVKVTQSSRYLVKRTGEKVFLECVQDMDHENMFWYRQDPGLGLRLIYFSYDVKMKEKGDIPEGYSVSREKKERFSLILESASTNQTSMYLCASSAQGKGTGANVLTFGAGSRLTVL.

This clone was seen just once. For the CDR3, the DNA is TGTGCCAGCAGTAGATCAGGGGTTCGGGAAAAACTGTTTTTT. Amino acid sequence: CASSRSGVREKLFF. The V and J genes are TRBV6-5 and TRBJ1-4; D possibly corresponds to TRBD1 (6 bases). The CDR3 is made up of 14 amino acids. Trimming stripped 5 bases from V and 8 bases from J, with 15 bases between. Germline V lookup: CDR1 MNHEY, CDR2 SVGAGI.

The chain couples TRBV5-4 to TRBJ1-5; the D is unclear. The germline V gene has CDR1 SGHNT and CDR2 YYREEE (reference sequence). Trimming pared 3 bases from V and 4 bases from J, leaving 11 bases between. This CDR3 is built from 14 residues. The CDR3 bases are TGTGCCAGCAGCTCCGATCCTACTAATCAGCCCCAGCATTTT. Translation: CASSSDPTNQPQHF.

The chain carries TRBV28 and TRBJ1-2, with D possibly being TRBD1 (5 bases). The V end was cut by 8 bases, the J end by 0 bases, with 13 bases between. Germline V CDR1 and CDR2: MDHEN, SYDVKM. This CDR3 comprises 14 residues. CDR3 nucleotide sequence: TGTGCCAGCCGCGCAGGGATACCTAACTATGGCTACACCTTC. Amino acids: CASRAGIPNYGYTF.

This sequence joins TRBV25-1 and TRBJ2-1; 12 nucleotides agree with TRBD2. From germline, CDR1 is MGHDK and CDR2 SYGVNS. The V segment lost 2 bases and the J segment 7 bases; nucleotides outside the gene matches: 3. This CDR3 spans 15 amino acids. This CDR3 is CASSEQGTSGNEQFF. The CDR3 DNA sequence: TGTGCCAGCAGTGAACAGGGGACTAGCGGGAATGAGCAGTTCTTC.

The CDR3 nucleotides are TGTGCCTGGACCCAAGAGACAGGGGGAGCCTACGAGCAGTACTTC. Residues: CAWTQETGGAYEQYF. The V gene is TRBV30, the J gene TRBJ2-7; 9 bases align to TRBD1. The V segment lost 4 bases and the J segment 2 bases; nucleotides outside the gene matches: 9. The length of the CDR3 is 15 residues. Germline V gene data show CDR1 as GTSNPN and CDR2 as SVGIG (reference sequence).

The rearrangement links TRBV6-1 to TRBJ1-5; a weak D match, TRBD1 (6 bases). V was cut by 3 bases and J by 4 bases, with 10 bases left in between. CDR1 and CDR2 (germline): MNHNS, SASEGT. This CDR3 spans 14 amino acids. The CDR3 spells CASSDWTENQPQHF. CDR3 coding DNA: TGTGCCAGCAGTGACTGGACAGAAAATCAGCCCCAGCATTTT.

This sequence joins TRBV7-2 and TRBJ2-2; 7 positions match TRBD1. The CDR3 has 14 amino acids. With 2 bases clipped from V and 6 bases from J, the junction kept 3 bases outside the gene matches. The germline CDR1 and CDR2 sequences are SGHTA and FQGNSA. CDR3 coding DNA: TGTGCCAGCAGCTTACAGGGGGAAGCCGGGGAGCTGTTTTTT. Its protein is CASSLQGEAGELFF.

This clone showed up just once. The V and J genes are TRBV7-9 and TRBJ2-1; TRBD1 is a possible D gene (5 bases). Germline lookup yields CDR1 SEHNR and CDR2 FQNEAQ (reference sequence). V lost 1 base and J 7 bases, leaving 11 bases between the germline ends. The CDR3 consists of 14 residues. The CDR3 DNA reads TGTGCCAGCAGCTTAGGGGTCCAGGGAAATGAGCAGTTCTTC. Encoded protein: CASSLGVQGNEQFF.

In DNA, the CDR3 is TGTGCCAGCAGTGCCGGGGAAGCCTACGAGCAGTACTTC. Its protein product is CASSAGEAYEQYF. J is TRBJ2-7 and V is TRBV6-1; TRBD2 might be the D (5 bases). Germline loops: CDR1 MNHNS, CDR2 SASEGT. Trimming shortened V by 4 bases and J by 2 bases, and 9 bases separated the two germline ends. This CDR3 has 13 residues.

The chain has TRBV7-9 and TRBJ1-3, with 7 bases matching TRBD1. The CDR3 loop spans 15 amino acids. CDR1 and CDR2 (germline): SEHNR, FQNEAQ (reference sequence). With 5 bases clipped from V and 0 bases from J, the junction kept 4 bases outside the gene matches. DNA of the CDR3: TGTGCCAGCAGCCCGACAGGGCTCTCTGGAAACACCATATATTTT. Translation: CASSPTGLSGNTIYF.

This chain joins TRBV7-9 and TRBJ2-7; the match to TRBD1 covers 9 bases. V dropped 6 bases and J dropped 3; count of bases not matched to a gene: 3. This CDR3 is 13 amino acids long. From germline, CDR1 is SEHNR and CDR2 FQNEAQ (reference sequence). Here the CDR3 DNA reads TGTGCCAGCAGGGGGACAGGGAACTACGAGCAGTACTTC. Its translation: CASRGTGNYEQYF.

V and J are TRBV6-5 and TRBJ2-1; D is uncertain. Trimming took 3 bases from V and 1 from J, leaving 13 bases between them. This CDR3 comprises 16 residues. The germline CDR1 and CDR2 sequences are MNHEY and SVGAGI. CDR3 sequence reads: CASSYGPTSSYNEQFF. In DNA form, the CDR3 reads TGTGCCAGCAGTTATGGGCCAACCTCTTCCTACAATGAGCAGTTCTTC.

The gene calls are TRBV4-1 and TRBJ2-4, with D tentatively TRBD2 (7 bases). The CDR3 is made up of 17 amino acids. V was pared by 2 bases and J by 1 base, with 15 bases between. Germline CDR1 is MGHRA and CDR2 is YSYEKL. In DNA form, the CDR3 reads TGCGCCAGCAGCCAACCCACAGGGAGGGGGGCCAAAAACATTCAGTACTTC. The encoded protein is CASSQPTGRGAKNIQYF.

This clone occurred once. CDR3 coding DNA: TGTGCCAGCAGCGTAGGAGAGCGGGAGGTAGGGGAGCAGTACTTC. This gives the protein CASSVGEREVGEQYF. The V gene is TRBV9, the J gene TRBJ2-7; TRBD2 matches at 9 bases. The CDR3 runs 15 residues. Germline lookup yields CDR1 SGDLS and CDR2 YYNGEE. The V segment lost 0 bases and the J segment 7 bases; nucleotides outside the gene matches: 8.

This clone was observed a single time. The chain employs TRBV27 and TRBJ1-4; D is possibly TRBD1 (6 bases). The CDR3 spans 15 residues. CDR1 and CDR2 from the germline V gene are MNHEY and SMNVEV (reference sequence). V lost 8 bases and J lost 6, with 19 bases in between. This CDR3 is CASPTLGTRDEKLFF. In DNA form, the CDR3 reads TGTGCCAGCCCCACCCTAGGGACAAGAGATGAAAAACTGTTTTTT.

V gene TRBV7-8 combines with J gene TRBJ2-5; D perhaps matches TRBD2 (6 bases). The CDR3 consists of 15 residues. The V end was cut by 1 base, the J end by 3 bases, with 12 bases between. Germline assignment: CDR1 SGHVS and CDR2 FQNEAQ. This CDR3 reads CASSLGGGTEETQYF. The CDR3 nucleotides are TGTGCCAGCAGCTTAGGGGGCGGGACGGAAGAGACCCAGTACTTC.

The rearrangement uses TRBV6-5 and TRBJ2-3, with D possibly TRBD2 on 5 matching bases. V gave up 5 bases and J gave up 4 bases, with 13 bases separating them. This CDR3 is built from 14 residues. CDR1 and CDR2 (germline): MNHEY, SVGAGI. The CDR3 here is CASSMRELPDTQYF. In DNA form, the CDR3 reads TGTGCCAGCAGTATGAGGGAGCTCCCAGATACGCAGTATTTT.

The CDR3 spells CANPGQGWYGYTF. The DNA for the CDR3 is TGTGCCAATCCGGGACAGGGGTGGTATGGCTACACCTTC. The V call is TRBV19, the J call TRBJ1-2, with 10 positions matching TRBD1. Germline V gene lookup returns CDR1 LNHDA and CDR2 SQIVND (reference sequence). CDR3 size: 13 residues. The V and J ends lost 10 bases and 5 bases, in that order; junction bases with no gene match: 7.

The chain couples TRBV5-4 to TRBJ2-1; TRBD2 agrees at 12 bases. Losses at the gene ends were 4 bases for V and 7 bases for J; bases not matched to a gene: 12. Germline CDR1 SGHNT, CDR2 YYREEE (reference sequence). This CDR3 spans 17 amino acids. In DNA form, the CDR3 reads TGTGCCAGCAGCCCCACCCCAACTAGCGGGGGGACGAATGAGCAGTTCTTC. This gives the protein CASSPTPTSGGTNEQFF. Variable domain in full (rest from reference TRBV5-4 and TRBJ2-1): ETGVTQSPTHLIKTRGQQVTLRCSSQSGHNTVSWYQQALGQGPQFIFQYYREEENGRGNFPPRFSGLQFPNYSSELNVNALELDDSALYLCASSPTPTSGGTNEQFFGPGTRLTVL.

V and J are TRBV5-1 and TRBJ1-2; tentative D call: TRBD1 (5 bases). There are 17 residues in the CDR3. Deletions cut 1 base from V and 2 bases from J, with 18 bases between. Germline-derived CDR1 and CDR2 are SGHRS and YFSETQ. CDR3 bases: TGCGCCAGCAGCTTGCCTCCGGCGGGGGGTGCCAACTATGGCTACACCTTC. Residues: CASSLPPAGGANYGYTF. Together with reference TRBV5-1 and TRBJ1-2, the CDR3 gives the full variable domain: KAGVTQTPRYLIKTRGQQVTLSCSPISGHRSVSWYQQTPGQGLQFLFEYFSETQRNKGNFPGRFSGRQFSNSRSEMNVSTLELGDSALYLCASSLPPAGGANYGYTFGSGTRLTVV.

The chain couples TRBV10-3 to TRBJ2-3, with TRBD1 as a possible D gene (6 bases). The germline gives CDR1 ENHRY, CDR2 SYGVKD. Trimming took 3 bases from V and 3 from J, leaving 16 bases between them. CDR3 length equals 16 residues. The CDR3: CAISDSGGTGTDTQYF. DNA of the CDR3: TGTGCCATCAGTGATTCTGGGGGTACAGGGACAGATACGCAGTATTTT.

The gene calls are TRBV28 and TRBJ2-1; the D gene is possibly TRBD1 (6 bases). Germline values: CDR1 MDHEN, CDR2 SYDVKM. The V gene lost 4 bases and the J gene lost 5 bases, with 12 bases spanning the gap. This CDR3 spans 14 amino acids. CDR3 sequence (DNA): TGTGCCAGCAGTTCAGGGGTAAGTAACAATGAGCAGTTCTTC. As protein: CASSSGVSNNEQFF.

This clone was seen a handful of times. V gene TRBV19 combines with J gene TRBJ2-1, with 11 bases lining up with TRBD1. Per germline, CDR1 LNHDA and CDR2 SQIVND (reference sequence). The trim removed 6 bases at V and 6 bases at J, leaving 16 bases unmatched. The CDR3 runs to 18 residues. CDR3 protein: CASSRRDRGSVPLNEQFF. CDR3 sequence (DNA): TGTGCCAGTAGCCGCCGGGACAGGGGGTCCGTCCCCCTCAATGAGCAGTTCTTC.

This chain's CDR3 is CASGLPTGTGELFF. The CDR3 DNA follows: TGTGCTAGTGGTTTGCCAACAGGGACCGGGGAGCTGTTTTTT. The V call is TRBV12-5, the J call TRBJ2-2, with a possible D match to TRBD1 (6 bases). Germline V gene sequence: CDR1 LGHNT, CDR2 FRNRAP. V lost 2 bases and J 5 bases, leaving 9 bases between the germline ends. The CDR3 loop spans 14 amino acids.

V is TRBV18 and J is TRBJ2-5, with D uncertain. The CDR3 spans 14 residues. Germline V gene sequence: CDR1 KGHSH, CDR2 LQKENI. Trimming removed 6 bases at V and 1 base at J, with 12 bases between. CDR3 bases: TGTGCCAGCTCTCCGTCTCGCGGCCAAGAGACCCAGTACTTC. Its protein product is CASSPSRGQETQYF. Full variable domain (remainder filled in from reference TRBV18 and TRBJ2-5): NAGVMQNPRHLVRRRGQEARLRCSPMKGHSHVYWYRQLPEEGLKFMVYLQKENIIDESGMPKERFSAEFPKEGPSILRIQQVVRGDSAAYFCASSPSRGQETQYFGPGTRLLVL.

The rearrangement joins TRBV5-4 to TRBJ2-7, with 7 bases aligning to TRBD1. Germline CDR1 is SGHNT and CDR2 is YYREEE (reference sequence). The CDR3 sequence is 15 residues long. With 8 bases clipped from V and 3 bases from J, the junction kept 14 bases outside the gene matches. CDR3: CARRGIRQGRYEQYF. CDR3 nucleotides: TGTGCCAGACGAGGGATCCGACAGGGCCGCTACGAGCAGTACTTC.

The chain couples TRBV15 to TRBJ2-7; TRBD1 matches 7 bases. Losses at the gene ends were 7 bases for V and 3 bases for J; bases not matched to a gene: 6. Germline assignment: CDR1 LNHNV and CDR2 YYDKDF (reference sequence). CDR3 length: 13 amino acids. This CDR3 reads CATTQGTDYEQYF. Here the CDR3 DNA reads TGTGCCACCACACAGGGGACCGACTACGAGCAGTACTTC.

This rearrangement joins TRBV19 to TRBJ1-5; 7 nucleotides line up with TRBD1. Per germline, CDR1 LNHDA and CDR2 SQIVND (reference sequence). Unmatched junction bases numbered 8, after V lost 1 base and J lost 2 bases. CDR3 length equals 17 residues. CDR3 sequence reads: CASSIARQGFGNQPQHF. The CDR3 DNA is TGTGCCAGTAGTATAGCTCGACAGGGCTTTGGCAATCAGCCCCAGCATTTT. The entire variable domain, with the rest obtained from reference TRBV19 and TRBJ1-5, is as follows: DGGITQSPKYLFRKEGQNVTLSCEQNLNHDAMYWYRQDPGQGLRLIYYSQIVNDFQKGDIAEGYSVSREKKESFPLTVTSAQKNPTAFYLCASSIARQGFGNQPQHFGDGTRLSIL.